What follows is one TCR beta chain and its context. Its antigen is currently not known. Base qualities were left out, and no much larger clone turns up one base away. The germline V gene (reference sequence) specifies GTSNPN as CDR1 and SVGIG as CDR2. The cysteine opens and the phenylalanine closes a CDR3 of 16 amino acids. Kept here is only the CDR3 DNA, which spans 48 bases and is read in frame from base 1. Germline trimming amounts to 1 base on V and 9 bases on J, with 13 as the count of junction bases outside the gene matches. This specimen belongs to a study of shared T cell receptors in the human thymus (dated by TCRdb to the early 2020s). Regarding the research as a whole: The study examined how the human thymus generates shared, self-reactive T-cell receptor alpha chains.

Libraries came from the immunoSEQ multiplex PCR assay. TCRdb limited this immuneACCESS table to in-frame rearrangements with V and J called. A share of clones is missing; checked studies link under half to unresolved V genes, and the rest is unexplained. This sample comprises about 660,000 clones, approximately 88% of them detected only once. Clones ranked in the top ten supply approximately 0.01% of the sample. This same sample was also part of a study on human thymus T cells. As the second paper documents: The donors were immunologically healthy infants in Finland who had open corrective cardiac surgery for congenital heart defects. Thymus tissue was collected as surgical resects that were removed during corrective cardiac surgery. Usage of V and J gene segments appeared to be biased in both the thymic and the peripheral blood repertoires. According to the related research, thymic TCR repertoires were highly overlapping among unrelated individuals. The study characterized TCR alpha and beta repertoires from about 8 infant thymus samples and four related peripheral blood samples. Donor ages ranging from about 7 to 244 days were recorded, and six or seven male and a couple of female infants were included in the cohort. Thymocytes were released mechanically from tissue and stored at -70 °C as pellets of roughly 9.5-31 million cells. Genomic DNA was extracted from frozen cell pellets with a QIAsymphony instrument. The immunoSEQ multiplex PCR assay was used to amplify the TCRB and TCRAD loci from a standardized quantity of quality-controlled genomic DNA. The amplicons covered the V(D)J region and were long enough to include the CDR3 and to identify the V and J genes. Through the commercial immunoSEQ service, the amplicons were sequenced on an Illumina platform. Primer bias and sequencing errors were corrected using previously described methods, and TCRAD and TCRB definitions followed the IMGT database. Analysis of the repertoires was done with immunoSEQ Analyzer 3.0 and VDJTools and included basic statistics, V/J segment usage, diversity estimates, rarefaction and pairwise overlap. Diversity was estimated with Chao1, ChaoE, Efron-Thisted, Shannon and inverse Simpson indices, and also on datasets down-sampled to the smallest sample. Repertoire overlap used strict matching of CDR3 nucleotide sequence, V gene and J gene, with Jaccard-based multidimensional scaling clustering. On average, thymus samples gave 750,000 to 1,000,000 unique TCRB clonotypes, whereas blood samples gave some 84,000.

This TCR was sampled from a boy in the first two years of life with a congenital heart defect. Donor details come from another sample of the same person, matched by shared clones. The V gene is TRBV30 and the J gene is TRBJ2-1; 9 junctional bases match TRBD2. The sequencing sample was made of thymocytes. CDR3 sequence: CAWSGSGTSRLGEQFF. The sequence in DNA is TGTGCCTGGAGTGGGTCCGGGACTAGCAGGTTGGGTGAGCAGTTCTTC. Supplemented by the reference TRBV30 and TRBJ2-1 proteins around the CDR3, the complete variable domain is SQTIHQWPATLVQPVGSPLSLECTVEGTSNPNLYWYRQAAGRGLQLLFYSVGIGQISSEVPQNLSASRPQDRQFILSSKKLLLSDSGFYLCAWSGSGTSRLGEQFFGPGTRLTVL.